Included here is one T cell receptor (beta chain) sequence, with context. The data derive from a study of monozygotic twins with inflammatory bowel disease. CDR3 length: 14 residues. Generation of cDNA took place in eight separate reactions per sample. TCRdb re-called the 5' RACE reads, yielding one record per CDR3 amino acid sequence without DNA. Recorded for this sample: 420,000 or so distinct CDR3 sequences. Sample: blood. This rearrangement joins TRBV21-1 to TRBJ2-5; the TRBD1 assignment by TCRdb is unverifiable without DNA. TRBV21-1 is a pseudogene segment. This clonotype was obtained from a human donor with ulcerative colitis or Crohn's disease, or a healthy co-twin of an affected twin (not recorded which). CDR3 sequence: CASKGRGPLETQYF.